Listed here are 8 T cell receptor beta chains from one sample, sequenced in a study of cytomegalovirus exposure and HLA in healthy donors. Use of 60 Vbeta and 13 Jbeta primers characterized the PCR. Produced via immunoSEQ multiplex PCR; TCRdb's table is partial and in-frame only. The sample includes around 200,000 clones, over 60% of them seen just once. Sample: PBMCs. These receptors were taken from a male donor in good health and CMV-seronegative.

This clone was seen just once. The chain links TRBV28 to TRBJ1-4, with a tentative D call TRBD1 (6 bases). This CDR3 comprises 16 residues. CDR1 MDHEN and CDR2 SYDVKM come from the germline V gene. Between the trimmed V and J ends, which lost 3 bases and 7 bases, there was a span of 18 bases. The CDR3 nucleotides are TGTGCCAGCAGTTTCTCTGGGACACCGGAAACTGAAAAACTGTTTTTT. It specifies CASSFSGTPETEKLFF.

This chain connects TRBV5-8 to TRBJ1-5; TRBD1 is a possible D gene (6 bases). The V end lost 2 bases, the J end lost 4 bases, and 7 bases lay between the germline ends. This CDR3 has 13 residues. The germline V gene encodes CDR1 SGHTS and CDR2 YDEGEE. DNA of the CDR3: TGTGCCAGCAGCTTTGGACAGAATCAGCCCCAGCATTTT. This gives the protein CASSFGQNQPQHF.

The rearrangement uses TRBV28 and TRBJ2-2, with D maybe TRBD2 (5 bases). V gave up 7 bases and J gave up 4 bases, with 13 bases separating them. Germline V lookup: CDR1 MDHEN, CDR2 SYDVKM. There are 14 residues in the CDR3. CDR3 residues: CASTRDWGTGELFF. CDR3 coding DNA: TGTGCCAGCACTCGGGATTGGGGCACCGGGGAGCTGTTTTTT.

This chain links TRBV28 with TRBJ2-3; 7 bases are shared with TRBD1. V was clipped by 11 bases and J by 2 bases; unmatched bases: 7. CDR3 length: 13 amino acids. Germline loops: CDR1 MDHEN, CDR2 SYDVKM. CDR3 amino acids: CAARDSITDTQYF. The CDR3 coding sequence is TGTGCCGCGAGGGACAGTATCACAGATACGCAGTATTTT.

The chain links TRBV27 to TRBJ1-4; no definite D call. The CDR3 runs to 16 residues. With 0 bases removed from V and 0 bases from J, the gap between germline ends came to 8 bases. Per the germline V gene, CDR1 is MNHEY and CDR2 is SMNVEV (reference sequence). The CDR3 DNA is TGTGCCAGCAGTTTATCACAGCCCACAACTAATGAAAAACTGTTTTTT. Its protein is CASSLSQPTTNEKLFF.

The chain combines TRBV10-3 with TRBJ1-1, with a weak D call TRBD1 (6 bases). Trimming stripped 6 bases from V and 1 base from J, with 12 bases between. The CDR3 runs 14 residues. Germline V gene data show CDR1 as ENHRY and CDR2 as SYGVKD. CDR3 bases: TGTGCCATCAGAGTCCGGGACAAGAACACTGAAGCTTTCTTT. Protein sequence: CAIRVRDKNTEAFF.

The sample holds one count of this clone. V and J are TRBV5-1 and TRBJ2-7, with D possibly being TRBD1 (5 bases). V was shortened by 0 bases and J by 5 bases, with 18 bases between the two germline ends. The CDR3 loop spans 16 amino acids. CDR1 and CDR2 (germline): SGHRS, YFSETQ. CDR3 DNA: TGCGCCAGCAGCTTGGTTGCAGGGCCCATGAGCAACGAGCAGTACTTC. Amino acids: CASSLVAGPMSNEQYF.

The rearrangement links TRBV6-6 to TRBJ2-7; the D gene is possibly TRBD2 (5 bases). The CDR3 contains 14 residues. V was trimmed by 0 bases and J by 4 bases, leaving 10 bases between them. From germline, CDR1 is MNHNY and CDR2 SVGAGI (reference sequence). This chain's CDR3 is CASSYSKGGYEQYF. In DNA, the CDR3 is TGTGCCAGCAGTTACTCGAAGGGCGGGTACGAGCAGTACTTC.